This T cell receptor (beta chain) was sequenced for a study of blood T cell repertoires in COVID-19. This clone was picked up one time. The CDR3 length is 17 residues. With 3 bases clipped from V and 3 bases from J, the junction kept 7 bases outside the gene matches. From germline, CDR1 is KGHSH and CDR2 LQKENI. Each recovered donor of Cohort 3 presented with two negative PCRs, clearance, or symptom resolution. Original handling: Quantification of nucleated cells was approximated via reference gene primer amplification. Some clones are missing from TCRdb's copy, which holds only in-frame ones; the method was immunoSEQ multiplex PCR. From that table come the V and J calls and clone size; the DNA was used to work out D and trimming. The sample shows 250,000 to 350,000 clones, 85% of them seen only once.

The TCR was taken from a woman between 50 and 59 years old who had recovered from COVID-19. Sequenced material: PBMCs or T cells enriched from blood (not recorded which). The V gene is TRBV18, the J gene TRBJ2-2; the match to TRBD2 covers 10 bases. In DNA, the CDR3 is TGTGCCAGCTCACCGGAACCTAGCGGGGGTTACACCGGGGAGCTGTTTTTT. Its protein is CASSPEPSGGYTGELFF.